One and the same sample provided the 27 T cell receptor beta chains below, sequenced in a study of cytomegalovirus exposure and HLA in healthy donors. Researchers ran the PCR with 60 Vbeta and 13 Jbeta primers. This table comes from immunoSEQ multiplex PCR, and its TCRdb copy is limited to in-frame clones, with some not included. Here the sample spans 170,000 or so clones, just under 80% being singletons. Material: PBMCs. The receptors shown here come from a woman in her forties or fifties in good health and CMV-seropositive.

This sequence joins TRBV30 and TRBJ2-5; D might be TRBD1 (6 bases). The J call may not be correct, given that the DNA end is closer to TRBJ2-7. Germline lookup yields CDR1 GTSNPN and CDR2 SVGIG (reference sequence). The length of the CDR3 is 15 residues. The CDR3 region is CAWSPWRQAHYEQYF. CDR3 nucleotides: TGTGCCTGGAGCCCGTGGCGACAGGCACACTACGAGCAGTACTTC.

The CDR3 region has the DNA TGTGCCAGCAGTCTCGACCCCTTCGGGTATAGCAATCAGCCCCAGCATTTT. Its protein is CASSLDPFGYSNQPQHF. The rearrangement joins TRBV7-6 to TRBJ1-5; no clear D gene. The V end lost 6 bases, the J end lost 0 bases, and 18 bases lay between the germline ends. The CDR3 is 17 residues long. Germline loops: CDR1 SGHVS, CDR2 FNYEAQ.

This rearrangement joins TRBV5-1 to TRBJ2-3; TRBD2 matches 16 bases. The CDR3 length is 19 residues. V lost 3 bases, J lost 4 bases, and 11 bases stayed unmatched. CDR1 is SGHRS and CDR2 is YFSETQ in the germline V gene. This chain's CDR3 is CASSSPKGLAGGNADTQYF. The CDR3 nucleotides read TGCGCCAGCAGCTCACCAAAGGGACTAGCGGGGGGGAACGCAGATACGCAGTATTTT. Supplemented by reference TRBV5-1 and TRBJ2-3, the full variable domain reads KAGVTQTPRYLIKTRGQQVTLSCSPISGHRSVSWYQQTPGQGLQFLFEYFSETQRNKGNFPGRFSGRQFSNSRSEMNVSTLELGDSALYLCASSSPKGLAGGNADTQYFGPGTRLTVL.

V usage is TRBV4-1 and J usage is TRBJ2-7, with D unclear. The CDR3 extends over 15 amino acids. Germline V gives CDR1 MGHRA, CDR2 YSYEKL. The V end lost 1 base, the J end lost 7 bases, and 17 bases lay between the germline ends. The CDR3 region is CASSQVPERLTEQYF. Here the CDR3 DNA reads TGCGCCAGCAGCCAAGTTCCGGAGAGGTTGACGGAGCAGTACTTC.

Here the CDR3 reads CASSGAGMPYEQYF. CDR3 sequence (DNA): TGTGCCAGCAGTGGCGCAGGGATGCCCTACGAGCAGTACTTC. This chain joins TRBV2 and TRBJ2-7, with D perhaps matching TRBD1 (5 bases). The CDR3 contains 14 residues. V was shortened by 4 bases and J by 2 bases, with 12 bases between the two germline ends. Germline values: CDR1 SNHLY, CDR2 FYNNEI.

The CDR3 nucleotides are TGTGCCAGCAGTTTGGGAAGCGGGGGGGGCACCTACGAGCAGTACTTC. This translates into CASSLGSGGGTYEQYF. The chain recombines TRBV6-5 with TRBJ2-7; TRBD2 matches 10 bases. Germline V gene sequence: CDR1 MNHEY, CDR2 SVGAGI. This CDR3 is 16 amino acids long. The ends lost 4 bases at V and 2 bases at J; junction bases unmatched: 8.

The chain joins TRBV7-6 to TRBJ1-4; D is undetermined. CDR3 length: 14 amino acids. Germline CDR1 reads SGHVS; CDR2 reads FNYEAQ. Trimming shortened V by 2 bases and J by 5 bases, and 9 bases separated the two germline ends. The CDR3 spells CASSLSSLNEKLFF. The CDR3 coding sequence is TGTGCCAGCAGCTTAAGTAGCCTGAATGAAAAACTGTTTTTT.

This rearrangement joins TRBV6-1 to TRBJ1-1; D unclear. Germline CDR1 reads MNHNS; CDR2 reads SASEGT. The CDR3 contains 12 residues. The germline V and J ends were trimmed by 4 bases and 2 bases, with 5 bases remaining between them. CDR3 sequence: CASSGQNTEAFF. The CDR3, as DNA: TGTGCCAGCAGTGGACAAAACACTGAAGCTTTCTTT.

As regards this clone: Its ends do not fully match the called genes, so a read error is possible. This CDR3 is CSSSSGGYGYTF. The CDR3 DNA sequence: TGTTCCAGCAGCTCGGGAGGATATGGCTACACCTTC. The chain uses TRBV7-9 and TRBJ1-2; no definite D call. The CDR3 sequence is 12 residues long. Looked up from germline, CDR1 is SEHNR and CDR2 is FQNEAQ (reference sequence).

This clone has only one observation. The sample contains more than one DNA sequence encoding this CDR3. The gene calls are TRBV29-1 and TRBJ2-7; a weak D match, TRBD2 (7 bases). Trimming took off 4 bases at V and 6 bases at J, with 19 bases between the two ends. The CDR3 extends over 14 amino acids. Per the germline V gene, CDR1 is SQVTM and CDR2 is ANQGSEA. The CDR3, as DNA: TGCAGCGTTGCCCCCGGGACGGGGGGCGTCGAGCAGTACTTC. It yields the protein CSVAPGTGGVEQYF.

The sample holds a few counts of this clone. The gene calls are TRBV7-7 and TRBJ2-5; D is perhaps TRBD1 (6 bases). From germline, CDR1 is SSHAT and CDR2 FNYEAQ (reference sequence). Trimming stripped 2 bases from V and 3 bases from J, with 7 bases between. This CDR3 is built from 13 residues. Here the CDR3 DNA reads TGTGCCAGCAGCTTACCAGGGGAAGAGACCCAGTACTTC. Translation gives CASSLPGEETQYF.

This chain uses TRBV14 with TRBJ1-6; D unresolved. V was trimmed by 1 base and J by 9 bases, leaving 10 bases between them. The CDR3 extends over 14 amino acids. Germline lookup yields CDR1 SGHDN and CDR2 FVKESK. The CDR3 region is CASSQVGRGSPLHF. CDR3 coding DNA: TGTGCCAGCAGCCAAGTGGGCCGTGGTTCACCCCTCCACTTT.

The genes are TRBV6-1 and TRBJ2-3; TRBD1 is a possible D gene (6 bases). The CDR3 length is 15 residues. The V and J ends lost 8 bases and 3 bases respectively, with 18 bases between them. The V gene's germline CDR1 is MNHNS and CDR2 SASEGT. CDR3 protein: CASLVPGVRTDTQYF. The DNA of the CDR3 is TGTGCCAGCCTCGTGCCAGGGGTTAGGACAGATACGCAGTATTTT.

V and J are TRBV7-9 and TRBJ2-5, with D maybe TRBD2 (6 bases). V lost 0 bases and J lost 7, with 15 bases in between. Germline loops: CDR1 SEHNR, CDR2 FQNEAQ (reference sequence). The CDR3 sequence is 15 residues long. The CDR3 DNA reads TGTGCCAGCAGCTTAGCGGCGGGGCTTGGGGGGACCCAGTACTTC. Translated: CASSLAAGLGGTQYF.

This clone was recorded once. At one end, the junction sequence differs from germline, possibly due to a read error. The chain is built from TRBV7-9 and TRBJ2-1; TRBD1 is a possible D gene (6 bases). The CDR3 is made up of 14 amino acids. The germline CDR1 and CDR2 sequences are SEHNR and FQNEAQ (reference sequence). CDR3 in amino acids: CSSSLRTANNEQFF. In DNA, the CDR3 is TGTTCCAGCAGCCTTCGGACAGCAAACAATGAGCAGTTCTTC.

The genes are TRBV9 and TRBJ2-7, with a weak D call TRBD2 (6 bases). V lost 3 bases to trimming and J lost 6 bases, with 13 bases between them. The CDR3 spans 13 residues. CDR1 is SGDLS, CDR2 YYNGEE, per germline. The CDR3: CASSGLGEVEQYF. Here the CDR3 DNA reads TGTGCCAGCAGCGGCTTAGGGGAGGTCGAGCAGTACTTC.

This chain links TRBV6-5 with TRBJ2-3, with a possible D match to TRBD2 (6 bases). Looked up from germline, CDR1 is MNHEY and CDR2 is SVGAGI. CDR3 size: 14 residues. V lost 6 bases and J 5 bases, leaving 15 bases between the germline ends. CDR3 protein: CASRLMGGGDTQYF. DNA for the CDR3: TGTGCCAGCAGACTTATGGGGGGTGGAGATACGCAGTATTTT.

This chain joins TRBV6-5 and TRBJ2-1; 7 nucleotides agree with TRBD1. Germline-derived CDR1 and CDR2 are MNHEY and SVGAGI. J lost 7 bases, V lost 7 bases, and 10 bases had no gene match. This CDR3 is built from 14 residues. CDR3 residues: CASIISTGENEQFF. The CDR3 DNA sequence: TGTGCCAGCATTATTTCTACAGGGGAGAATGAGCAGTTCTTC.

This chain joins TRBV15 and TRBJ2-1, with a weak D call TRBD2 (6 bases). CDR1 is LNHNV, CDR2 YYDKDF, per germline (reference sequence). There are 13 residues in the CDR3. V was shortened by 7 bases and J by 8 bases, with 15 bases between the two germline ends. The DNA for the CDR3 is TGTGCCACCAACCCGGTCGGGGGAGATGAGCAGTTCTTC. Translating it yields CATNPVGGDEQFF.

The rearrangement uses TRBV2 and TRBJ1-3; TRBD1 matches 7 bases. Per germline, CDR1 SNHLY and CDR2 FYNNEI. This CDR3 is 15 amino acids long. J gave up 0 bases and V 5 bases, and 4 bases lay outside the gene matches. CDR3 residues: CASSPRQGSGNTIYF. The CDR3 nucleotides read TGTGCCAGCAGTCCCCGACAGGGCTCTGGAAACACCATATATTTT.

The V call is TRBV9, the J call TRBJ2-3; a possible D gene is TRBD1 (5 bases). CDR3 length: 13 residues. Germline V CDR1 and CDR2: SGDLS, YYNGEE. V shed 3 bases and J shed 5 bases, with 10 bases lying between them. This CDR3 reads CASSGRQLDTQYF. Written as DNA, the CDR3 is TGTGCCAGCAGCGGTAGACAGTTAGATACGCAGTATTTT.

CDR3 sequence (DNA): TGCGCCCCCAAAGAAGGGGCTAACTATGGCTACACCTTC. Protein: CAPKEGANYGYTF. The chain employs TRBV10-1 and TRBJ1-2, with D tentatively TRBD1 (5 bases). Germline values: CDR1 WNHNN, CDR2 SYGVQD (reference sequence). This CDR3 has 13 amino acids. V was pared by 11 bases and J by 0 bases, with 13 bases between.

J is TRBJ2-5 and V is TRBV5-6; TRBD1 is a possible D gene (6 bases). CDR3 length: 15 residues. Trimming removed 4 bases from V and 2 bases from J, with 15 bases in between. CDR1 is SGHDT and CDR2 is YYEEEE in the germline V gene. The CDR3 DNA follows: TGTGCCAGCAGCCCCGTTGGGGGCAGTCAAGAGACCCAGTACTTC. Translation: CASSPVGGSQETQYF.

The chain has TRBV2 and TRBJ1-2, with a weak D call TRBD1 (5 bases). Germline CDR1 SNHLY, CDR2 FYNNEI. V gave up 5 bases and J gave up 0 bases, with 22 bases separating them. The CDR3 has 18 amino acids. Here the CDR3 DNA reads TGTGCCAGCAGTCCGGGACTCTTACCCGAGGGTGCTAACTATGGCTACACCTTC. Its translation is CASSPGLLPEGANYGYTF.

The CDR3 bases are TGCAGCGTTGAAGGGCTTGAGACCCAGTACTTC. Translated: CSVEGLETQYF. The chain is built from TRBV29-1 and TRBJ2-5, with D unclear. V lost 1 base and J lost 5, with 5 bases in between. This CDR3 is built from 11 residues. The germline gives CDR1 SQVTM, CDR2 ANQGSEA.

The chain links TRBV7-6 to TRBJ2-1; D is possibly TRBD2 (6 bases). V dropped 11 bases and J dropped 8 bases, with 16 bases sitting between them. This CDR3 comprises 12 residues. The germline gives CDR1 SGHVS, CDR2 FNYEAQ. CDR3 DNA: TGTGCCTCCGGGACTTTCTTAGATGAGCAGTTCTTC. As protein: CASGTFLDEQFF.

The J gene is TRBJ2-7, the V gene TRBV5-1, with D unclear. Trimming pared 0 bases from V and 4 bases from J, leaving 5 bases between. This CDR3 has 12 residues. The V gene's germline CDR1 is SGHRS and CDR2 YFSETQ. This chain's CDR3 is CASSLDRYEQYF. In DNA, the CDR3 is TGCGCCAGCAGCTTGGATAGATACGAGCAGTACTTC.